This section outlines one T cell receptor beta chain sequence together with its context. Its antigen is still unknown. 13 Jbeta primers and 60 Vbeta primers were used for the PCR. Original analysis: Unique TCR beta chains totaled about 73 million in a later count, with roughly 12 million of them shared. Using immunoSEQ multiplex PCR, the repertoire was profiled, and TCRdb retains in-frame clones only, with some absent. V and J calls and clone size are given by that table; D and trimming were obtained from the DNA. Of some 190,000 clones listed, less than 85% are singletons. This entry comes from a study of cytomegalovirus exposure and HLA in healthy donors. Broader study findings: Per a prior analysis, the majority of TCR beta V segments were productive roughly 90% or roughly 30% of the time. Judged likely to be a sequencing artifact was a cluster of highly shared sequence variants. Analyses of presence/absence relied on an assumption of roughly uniform sequencing depth across donors.

The germline V gene has CDR1 LNHNV and CDR2 YYDKDF (reference sequence). J gave up 9 bases and V 3 bases, and 8 bases lay outside the gene matches. The CDR3 covers 16 residues. What was sequenced was PBMCs. The chain uses TRBV15 and TRBJ2-1; 13 bases are a match to TRBD2. This TCR came from a boy between 2 and 10 years old in good health and CMV-seronegative. DNA of the CDR3: TGTGCCACCAGCAGGACACTGGGACTAGCGGGATCTGAGCAGTTCTTC. It translates to CATSRTLGLAGSEQFF. Looking up the rest from reference TRBV15 and TRBJ2-1 gives the full variable domain: DAMVIQNPRYQVTQFGKPVTLSCSQTLNHNVMYWYQQKSSQAPKLLFHYYDKDFNNEADTPDNFQSRRPNTSFCFLDIRSPGLGDTAMYLCATSRTLGLAGSEQFFGPGTRLTVL.